One sample yielded the 31 T cell receptor beta chains listed below, sequenced in a study of blood T cells in healthy people across ages. A second PCR of about 7 to 12 cycles used a sample-barcoded 5' primer and a J-beta primer mix. TCRdb re-derived calls from the 5' RACE reads in MiXCR, one entry per CDR3 protein. Here the sample spans 700,000 to 900,000 distinct CDR3 sequences, roughly 53% being singletons. Sequences were obtained from blood. The source of these receptors is a man older than 75 in good health.

This clonotype was recorded once. The chain recombines TRBV7-2 with TRBJ1-2, with D perhaps matching TRBD1 (6 bases). In germline, CDR1 is SGHTA, CDR2 FQGNSA. CDR3 size: 15 residues. The germline V and J ends were trimmed by 1 base and 6 bases, with 15 bases remaining between them. CDR3 coding DNA: TGTGCCAGCAGCTTAGGGGGGGCAAGCTCGAATGGCTACACCTTC. Protein product: CASSLGGASSNGYTF.

The gene calls are TRBV29-1 and TRBJ2-4; TRBD2 matches at 9 bases. Judging by the DNA end, TRBJ2-7 fits better; the J call may be wrong. The V gene's germline CDR1 is SQVTM and CDR2 ANQGSEA. This CDR3 has 13 residues. The CDR3 reads CSVGGRAAYEQYF. The DNA of the CDR3 is TGCAGCGTTGGCGGGAGGGCCGCCTACGAGCAGTACTTC.

This chain connects TRBV25-1 to TRBJ2-6; TRBD1 agrees at 8 bases. Germline V lookup: CDR1 MGHDK, CDR2 SYGVNS. This CDR3 comprises 16 residues. Trimming at V came to 3 bases and at J to 2 bases, leaving 3 bases not matched to a gene. The chain's CDR3 is CASSDRGLTGANVLTF. CDR3 coding DNA: TGTGCCAGCAGTGACAGGGGGCTAACTGGGGCCAACGTCCTGACTTTC.

The J gene is TRBJ2-7, the V gene TRBV20-1, with 14 positions matching TRBD2. Germline CDR1 is DFQATT and CDR2 is SNEGSKA (reference sequence). The CDR3 length is 18 residues. The ends lost 3 bases at V and 2 bases at J; junction bases unmatched: 12. CDR3 protein: CSASVSGLAGGIPYEQYF. The CDR3 coding sequence is TGCAGTGCTAGTGTTTCCGGACTAGCGGGAGGCATCCCCTACGAGCAGTACTTC.

The V and J genes are TRBV20-1 and TRBJ2-7, with TRBD2 matching over 15 bases. CDR1 and CDR2 (germline): DFQATT, SNEGSKA (reference sequence). The CDR3 contains 15 residues. The trim removed 4 bases at V and 1 base at J, leaving 2 bases unmatched. CDR3 DNA: TGCAGTGCTAAGGGGACTAGCGGGAGGTCCTACGAGCAGTACTTC. This sequence encodes CSAKGTSGRSYEQYF.

The gene calls are TRBV2 and TRBJ2-4; D remains unclear. The DNA end lines up better with TRBJ2-7; the J call may be wrong. The CDR3 extends over 12 amino acids. CDR1 is SNHLY and CDR2 is FYNNEI in the germline V gene. The CDR3 nucleotides read TGTGCCAGCACAGACTCGACCTACGAGCAGTACTTC. The encoded protein is CASTDSTYEQYF.

This clonotype was seen a handful of times. This chain joins TRBV20-1 and TRBJ2-3, with a weak D call TRBD2 (6 bases). Trimming shortened V by 0 bases and J by 0 bases, and 10 bases separated the two germline ends. CDR3 length: 15 amino acids. CDR1 is DFQATT and CDR2 is SNEGSKA in the germline V gene (reference sequence). The CDR3, as DNA: TGCAGTGCTAGAGATGAGCGGGCAAGCACAGATACGCAGTATTTT. As protein: CSARDERASTDTQYF.

This chain joins TRBV3-1 and TRBJ1-2; D is unclear. Trimming stripped 4 bases from V and 3 bases from J, with 12 bases between. This CDR3 has 14 residues. CDR1 and CDR2 (germline): LGHDT, YNNKEL (reference sequence). The CDR3 loop is CASSPAGGDYGYTF. The DNA of the CDR3 is TGTGCCAGCAGCCCCGCCGGAGGCGACTATGGCTACACCTTC.

This sequence joins TRBV20-1 and TRBJ2-1; D not certain. This CDR3 has 13 amino acids. Germline V CDR1 and CDR2: DFQATT, SNEGSKA (reference sequence). V was clipped by 0 bases and J by 6 bases, with 9 bases between them. The CDR3 is CSARDLKPNEQFF. The CDR3 nucleotides read TGCAGTGCTAGAGATCTCAAACCCAATGAGCAGTTCTTC.

The chain recombines TRBV5-1 with TRBJ2-1, with TRBD1 as a possible D gene (7 bases). The CDR3 extends over 16 amino acids. From germline, CDR1 is SGHRS and CDR2 YFSETQ. V was pared by 0 bases and J by 2 bases, with 12 bases between. The CDR3 DNA follows: TGCGCCAGCAGCTTGGCGGAGGGGGCGGCCTACAATGAGCAGTTCTTC. Protein sequence: CASSLAEGAAYNEQFF.

CDR3 DNA sequence: TGTGCCAGCTCCGCCCAGCAGTCAAACAATGAGCAGTTCTTC. It translates to CASSAQQSNNEQFF. The chain has TRBV18 and TRBJ2-1; no firm D call. The CDR3 has 14 amino acids. V lost 6 bases and J 5 bases, leaving 14 bases between the germline ends. CDR1 KGHSH and CDR2 LQKENI come from the germline V gene. Supplemented by reference TRBV18 and TRBJ2-1, the full variable domain reads NAGVMQNPRHLVRRRGQEARLRCSPMKGHSHVYWYRQLPEEGLKFMVYLQKENIIDESGMPKERFSAEFPKEGPSILRIQQVVRGDSAAYFCASSAQQSNNEQFFGPGTRLTVL.

V gene TRBV5-6 combines with J gene TRBJ2-5; unclear D gene. The CDR3 extends over 15 amino acids. V lost 3 bases and J 4 bases, leaving 16 bases between the germline ends. Germline V lookup: CDR1 SGHDT, CDR2 YYEEEE. DNA of the CDR3: TGTGCCAGCAGCTCTGGGCAGGTTCTGATAGAGACCCAGTACTTC. Residues: CASSSGQVLIETQYF.

Worth noting for this clonotype: This may be a read error: a much more frequent sequence differs by one nucleotide. The chain combines TRBV7-2 with TRBJ2-3; D call uncertain. V was shortened by 6 bases and J by 14 bases, with 18 bases between the two germline ends. Germline V CDR1 and CDR2: SGHTA, FQGNSA. The CDR3 consists of 12 residues. The CDR3 sequence is CASSKVHRDAYF. The CDR3 DNA reads as TGTGCCAGCAGTAAAGTCCACAGAGACGCGTATTTT.

The rearrangement joins TRBV3-1 to TRBJ2-1; TRBD2 aligns across 9 bases. The CDR3 is 15 amino acids. The V segment lost 4 bases and the J segment 10 bases; nucleotides outside the gene matches: 11. Germline V lookup: CDR1 LGHDT, CDR2 YNNKEL (reference sequence). The CDR3 bases are TGTGCCAGCAGCCCCCGTGGGGCGGGAGGGCACGAGCAGTTCTTC. Its protein is CASSPRGAGGHEQFF.

This clonotype was seen a handful of times. The chain uses TRBV13 and TRBJ2-7, with a tentative D call TRBD1 (6 bases). CDR3 length: 15 residues. The V end lost 1 base, the J end lost 3 bases, and 13 bases lay between the germline ends. The germline CDR1 and CDR2 sequences are PRHDT and FYEKMQ (reference sequence). Here the CDR3 reads CASSLAARGYYEQYF. The DNA for the CDR3 is TGTGCCAGCAGCTTAGCGGCTAGGGGGTACTACGAGCAGTACTTC.

J is TRBJ2-5 and V is TRBV9; D is unresolved. This CDR3 is built from 15 residues. CDR1 is SGDLS, CDR2 YYNGEE, per germline. Trimming pared 1 base from V and 3 bases from J, leaving 13 bases between. The CDR3: CASSVSANAKETQYF. DNA of the CDR3: TGTGCCAGCAGCGTATCTGCTAACGCGAAAGAGACCCAGTACTTC.

This clonotype was found a few times. The CDR3 loop reads CASSPQGLASDTQYF. CDR3 bases: TGTGCCAGCAGCCCCCAGGGACTAGCGAGTGATACGCAGTATTTT. V is TRBV7-2 and J is TRBJ2-3; TRBD2 matches at 10 bases. The CDR3 sequence is 15 residues long. In germline, CDR1 is SGHTA, CDR2 FQGNSA. Losses at the gene ends were 5 bases for V and 6 bases for J; bases not matched to a gene: 8.

J is TRBJ2-7 and V is TRBV28; 9 nucleotides align to TRBD2. CDR3 size: 14 residues. Germline CDR1 reads MDHEN; CDR2 reads SYDVKM. V was clipped by 9 bases and J by 1 base; unmatched bases: 7. This CDR3 reads CASNELAGSYEQYF. For the CDR3, the DNA is TGTGCCAGTAACGAACTAGCGGGTTCCTACGAGCAGTACTTC. The full variable domain, its missing parts supplied by reference TRBV28 and TRBJ2-7, is DVKVTQSSRYLVKRTGEKVFLECVQDMDHENMFWYRQDPGLGLRLIYFSYDVKMKEKGDIPEGYSVSREKKERFSLILESASTNQTSMYLCASNELAGSYEQYFGPGTRLTVT.

This sequence joins TRBV6-6 and TRBJ2-5; maybe TRBD2 (7 bases). The J call may be incorrect, as the DNA end agrees better with TRBJ2-7. CDR1 and CDR2 (germline): MNHNY, SVGAGI (reference sequence). This CDR3 contains 14 residues. Written as DNA, the CDR3 is TGTGCCAGCGAACTGGGGGGGCAGAGCTACGAGCAGTACTTC. Translating it yields CASELGGQSYEQYF.

The chain employs TRBV4-1 and TRBJ1-2; the match to TRBD1 covers 8 bases. CDR1 and CDR2 from the germline V gene are MGHRA and YSYEKL. The CDR3 consists of 16 residues. Trimming cost V 3 bases and J 0 bases; bases outside gene matches: 6. CDR3 DNA sequence: TGCGCCAGCAGCCACACGACAGGGGCTACTAACTATGGCTACACCTTC. Amino acids: CASSHTTGATNYGYTF.

About this clonotype itself: One end of the junction varies from germline; a read error may be responsible. J is TRBJ2-6 and V is TRBV5-1, with D possibly matching TRBD1 (6 bases). There are 16 residues in the CDR3. Looked up from germline, CDR1 is SGHRS and CDR2 is YFSETQ. The CDR3 nucleotides are TGCGCCAGCAGCTTGACAACAGGGCAAGGGGCCAACGCCCTGACTTTC. Encoded protein: CASSLTTGQGANALTF.

This clonotype showed up just a few times. This rearrangement joins TRBV9 to TRBJ2-3; 7 positions match TRBD2. The CDR3 runs to 15 residues. J gave up 6 bases and V 3 bases, and 10 bases lay outside the gene matches. In germline, CDR1 is SGDLS, CDR2 YYNGEE. CDR3 coding DNA: TGTGCCAGCAGCGCGGGACTACCAGAGAGCGATACGCAGTATTTT. Translating it yields CASSAGLPESDTQYF.

The chain has TRBV6-1 and TRBJ2-2; weak D call: TRBD1 (6 bases). There are 16 residues in the CDR3. Trimming removed 8 bases from V and 0 bases from J, with 16 bases in between. Germline loops: CDR1 MNHNS, CDR2 SASEGT. In DNA form, the CDR3 reads TGTGCCAGCGCGTATCGGGACAAACCGAACACCGGGGAGCTGTTTTTT. Translated, it gives CASAYRDKPNTGELFF.

The sample holds one count of this clonotype. This chain uses TRBV10-3 with TRBJ2-1; TRBD2 agrees at 9 bases. The J call could be wrong; TRBJ2-7 is a better fit for the DNA end. The CDR3 has 16 amino acids. Germline CDR1 and CDR2: ENHRY and SYGVKD. The chain's CDR3 is CAISQTSGYAYNEQYV. In DNA form, the CDR3 reads TGTGCCATCAGTCAGACTAGCGGATATGCCTACAATGAGCAGTACGTC.

The rearrangement joins TRBV5-4 to TRBJ2-2; the match to TRBD2 covers 7 bases. Per the germline V gene, CDR1 is SGHNT and CDR2 is YYREEE (reference sequence). The CDR3 sequence is 17 residues long. The V and J ends lost 0 bases and 0 bases, in that order; junction bases with no gene match: 5. The chain's CDR3 is CASSLGLGRSNTGELFF. The CDR3 DNA is TGTGCCAGCAGCTTGGGGCTCGGGAGGTCGAACACCGGGGAGCTGTTTTTT.

The rearrangement links TRBV6-5 to TRBJ1-1; unclear D gene. CDR1 and CDR2 from the germline V gene are MNHEY and SVGAGI. This CDR3 is 13 amino acids long. Trimming took 7 bases from V and 1 from J, leaving 10 bases between them. The CDR3 is CASTDTRNTEAFF. As DNA, the CDR3 is TGTGCCAGCACTGACACGAGGAACACTGAAGCTTTCTTT.

CDR3 DNA: TGTGCCAGCAGCCGACCGGGACAGACGGCCAATGAGCAGTTCTTC. This codes for CASSRPGQTANEQFF. V and J are TRBV12-3 or TRBV12-4 and TRBJ2-1; 7 bases are a match to TRBD1. V dropped 6 bases and J dropped 6; count of bases not matched to a gene: 11. The CDR3 contains 15 residues.

This chain joins TRBV7-8 and TRBJ1-4; 7 nucleotides match TRBD1. Germline CDR1 reads SGHVS; CDR2 reads FQNEAQ. The CDR3 sequence is 15 residues long. Germline trimming cut 6 bases from V and 7 bases from J; bases unmatched to any gene: 11. The CDR3 coding sequence is TGTGCCAGCAGATCCGACAGGGTTTATAGTGAAAAACTGTTTTTT. Its protein product is CASRSDRVYSEKLFF.

The chain has TRBV20-1 and TRBJ2-1; TRBD2 matches 15 bases. Germline-derived CDR1 and CDR2 are DFQATT and SNEGSKA (reference sequence). The CDR3 totals 17 residues. Unmatched junction bases numbered 13, after V lost 3 bases and J lost 10 bases. CDR3 coding DNA: TGCAGTGCTAGGGGAGGACTAGCGGGAGGGCCAATCGAAGAGCAGTTCTTC. Protein sequence: CSARGGLAGGPIEEQFF.

The CDR3 nucleotides are TGTGCCAGCAGCGTAGCTACTAGGGCAGATACGCAGTATTTT. It is translated as CASSVATRADTQYF. The V and J genes are TRBV9 and TRBJ2-3; possibly TRBD2 for D (5 bases). Trimming left V 0 bases short and J 4 bases short, with 9 bases between. This CDR3 region has 14 residues. From germline, CDR1 is SGDLS and CDR2 YYNGEE.

The chain links TRBV9 to TRBJ2-5; 8 nucleotides line up with TRBD2. The CDR3 totals 13 residues. Trimming removed 5 bases from V and 11 bases from J; junction bases left unmatched: 11. The germline V gene encodes CDR1 SGDLS and CDR2 YYNGEE. The CDR3 DNA is TGTGCCAGCAGTACTAGCGGATACAATGAGCAGTACTTC. It specifies CASSTSGYNEQYF.